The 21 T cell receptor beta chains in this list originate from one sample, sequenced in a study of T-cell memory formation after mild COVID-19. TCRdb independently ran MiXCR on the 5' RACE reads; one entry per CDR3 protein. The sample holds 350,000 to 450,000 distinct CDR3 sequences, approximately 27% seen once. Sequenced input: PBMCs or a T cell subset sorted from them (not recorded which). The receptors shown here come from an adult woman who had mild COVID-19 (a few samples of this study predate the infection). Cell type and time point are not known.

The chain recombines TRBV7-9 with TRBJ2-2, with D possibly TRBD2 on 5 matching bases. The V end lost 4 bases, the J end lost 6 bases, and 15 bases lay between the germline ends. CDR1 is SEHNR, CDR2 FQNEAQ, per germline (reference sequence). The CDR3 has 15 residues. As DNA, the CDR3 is TGTGCCAGCAGCTCAGACTACCGCCTGCCCGGGGAGCTGTTTTTT. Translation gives CASSSDYRLPGELFF. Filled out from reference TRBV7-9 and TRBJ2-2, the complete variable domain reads DTGVSQNPRHKITKRGQNVTFRCDPISEHNRLYWYRQTLGQGPEFLTYFQNEAQLEKSRLLSDRFSAERPKGSFSTLEIQRTEQGDSAMYLCASSSDYRLPGELFFGEGSRLTVL.

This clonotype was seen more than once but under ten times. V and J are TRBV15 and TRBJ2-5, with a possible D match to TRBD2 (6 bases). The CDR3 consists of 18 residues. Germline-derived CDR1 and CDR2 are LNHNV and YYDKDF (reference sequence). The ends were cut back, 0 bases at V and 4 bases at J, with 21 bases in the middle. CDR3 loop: CATSRDGGHGGPGETQYF. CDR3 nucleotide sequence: TGTGCCACCAGCAGAGATGGGGGTCATGGAGGGCCTGGAGAGACCCAGTACTTC.

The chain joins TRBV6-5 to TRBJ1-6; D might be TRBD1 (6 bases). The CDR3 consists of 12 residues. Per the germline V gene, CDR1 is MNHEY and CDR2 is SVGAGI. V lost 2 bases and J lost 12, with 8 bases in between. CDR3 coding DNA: TGTGCCAGCAGTTACAGGGGGGGACCCCTCCACTTT. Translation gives CASSYRGGPLHF.

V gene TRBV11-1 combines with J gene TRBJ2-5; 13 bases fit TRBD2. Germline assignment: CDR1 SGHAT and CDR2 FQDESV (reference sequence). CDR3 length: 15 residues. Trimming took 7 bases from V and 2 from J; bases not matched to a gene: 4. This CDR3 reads CASTLGLAGQETQYF. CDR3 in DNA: TGTGCCAGCACCTTGGGACTAGCGGGGCAAGAGACCCAGTACTTC.

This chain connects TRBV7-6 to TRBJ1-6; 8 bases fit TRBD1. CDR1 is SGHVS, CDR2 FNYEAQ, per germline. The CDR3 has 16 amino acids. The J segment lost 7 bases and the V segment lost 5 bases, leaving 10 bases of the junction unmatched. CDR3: CASSRGQGPTNSPLHF. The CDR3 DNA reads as TGTGCCAGCAGCCGTGGACAGGGCCCTACAAATTCACCCCTCCACTTT.

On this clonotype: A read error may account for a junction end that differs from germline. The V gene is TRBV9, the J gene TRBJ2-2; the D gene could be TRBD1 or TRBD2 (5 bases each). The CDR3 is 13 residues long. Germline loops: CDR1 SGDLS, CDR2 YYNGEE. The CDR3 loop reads CASSVASLGDLFF. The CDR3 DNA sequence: TGTGCCAGCAGCGTAGCTTCTCTGGGGGATCTGTTTTTT.

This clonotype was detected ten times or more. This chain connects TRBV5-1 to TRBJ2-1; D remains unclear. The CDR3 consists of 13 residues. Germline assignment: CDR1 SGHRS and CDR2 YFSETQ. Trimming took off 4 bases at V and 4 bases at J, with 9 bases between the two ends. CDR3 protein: CASSPPDYNEQFF. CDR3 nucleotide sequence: TGCGCCAGCAGCCCTCCAGATTACAATGAGCAGTTCTTC.

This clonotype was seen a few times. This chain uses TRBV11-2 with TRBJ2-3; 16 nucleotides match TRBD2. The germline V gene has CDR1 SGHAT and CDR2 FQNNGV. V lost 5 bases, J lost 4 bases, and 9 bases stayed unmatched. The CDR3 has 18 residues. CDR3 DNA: TGTGCCAGCAGCACCGGGACTAGCGGGAGGGCCTCGGCAGATACGCAGTATTTT. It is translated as CASSTGTSGRASADTQYF.

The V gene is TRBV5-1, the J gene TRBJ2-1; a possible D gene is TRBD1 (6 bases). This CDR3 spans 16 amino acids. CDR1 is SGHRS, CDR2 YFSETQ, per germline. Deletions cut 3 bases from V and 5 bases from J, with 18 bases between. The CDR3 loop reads CASSSRWGRTDNEQFF. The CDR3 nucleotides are TGCGCCAGCAGCTCCCGTTGGGGAAGGACAGACAATGAGCAGTTCTTC. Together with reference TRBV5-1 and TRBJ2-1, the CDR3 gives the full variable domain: KAGVTQTPRYLIKTRGQQVTLSCSPISGHRSVSWYQQTPGQGLQFLFEYFSETQRNKGNFPGRFSGRQFSNSRSEMNVSTLELGDSALYLCASSSRWGRTDNEQFFGPGTRLTVL.

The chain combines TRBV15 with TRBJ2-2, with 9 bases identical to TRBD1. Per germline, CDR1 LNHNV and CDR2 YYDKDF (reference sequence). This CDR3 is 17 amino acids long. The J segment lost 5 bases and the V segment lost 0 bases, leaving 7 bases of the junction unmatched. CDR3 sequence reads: CATSRDLPGQGTGELFF. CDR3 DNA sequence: TGTGCCACCAGCAGAGACCTACCGGGACAGGGAACCGGGGAGCTGTTTTTT.

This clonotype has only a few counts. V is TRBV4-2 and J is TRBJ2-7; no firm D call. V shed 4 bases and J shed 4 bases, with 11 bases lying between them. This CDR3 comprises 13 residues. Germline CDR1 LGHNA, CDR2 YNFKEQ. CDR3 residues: CASSRDLAYEQYF. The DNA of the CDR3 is TGTGCCAGCAGCCGAGATTTAGCTTACGAGCAGTACTTC.

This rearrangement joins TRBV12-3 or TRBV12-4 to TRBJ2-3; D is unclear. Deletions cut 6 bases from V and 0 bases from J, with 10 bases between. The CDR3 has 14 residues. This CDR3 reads CASSDLPSTDTQYF. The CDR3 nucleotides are TGTGCCAGCAGCGATCTTCCTAGCACAGATACGCAGTATTTT.

The CDR3 reads CASSPRTSGDYAYF. The CDR3 DNA sequence: TGTGCCAGCAGCCCCAGGACTAGCGGGGACTACGCATACTTC. The V gene is TRBV7-6, the J gene TRBJ2-7; 12 nucleotides align to TRBD2. Germline loops: CDR1 SGHVS, CDR2 FNYEAQ. CDR3 length equals 14 residues. Germline trimming cut 5 bases from V and 13 bases from J; bases unmatched to any gene: 12.

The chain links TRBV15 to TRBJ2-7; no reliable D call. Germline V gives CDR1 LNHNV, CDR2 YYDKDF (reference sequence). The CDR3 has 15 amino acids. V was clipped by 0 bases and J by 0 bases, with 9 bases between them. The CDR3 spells CATSRDRVFSYEQYF. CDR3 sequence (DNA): TGTGCCACCAGCAGAGATCGGGTCTTCTCCTACGAGCAGTACTTC.

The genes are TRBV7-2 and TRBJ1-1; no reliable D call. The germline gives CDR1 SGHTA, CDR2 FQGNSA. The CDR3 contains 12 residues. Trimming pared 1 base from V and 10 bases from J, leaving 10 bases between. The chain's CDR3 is CASSLGKNGAFF. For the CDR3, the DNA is TGTGCCAGCAGCTTAGGAAAGAATGGAGCTTTCTTT. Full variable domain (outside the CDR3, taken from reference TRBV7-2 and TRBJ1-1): GAGVSQSPSNKVTEKGKDVELRCDPISGHTALYWYRQSLGQGLEFLIYFQGNSAPDKSGLPSDRFSAERTGGSVSTLTIQRTQQEDSAVYLCASSLGKNGAFFGQGTRLTVV.

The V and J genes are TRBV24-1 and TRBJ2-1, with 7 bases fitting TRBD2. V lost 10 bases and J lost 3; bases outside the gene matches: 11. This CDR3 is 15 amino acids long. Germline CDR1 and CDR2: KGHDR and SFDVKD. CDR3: CATSASGLGYNEQFF. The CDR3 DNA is TGTGCCACATCAGCTAGCGGACTAGGCTACAATGAGCAGTTCTTC.

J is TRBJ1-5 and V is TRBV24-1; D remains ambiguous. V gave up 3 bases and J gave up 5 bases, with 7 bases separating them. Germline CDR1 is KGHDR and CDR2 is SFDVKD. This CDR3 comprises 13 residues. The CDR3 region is CATSDGLDQPQHF. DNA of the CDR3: TGTGCCACCAGTGATGGGCTGGATCAGCCCCAGCATTTT.

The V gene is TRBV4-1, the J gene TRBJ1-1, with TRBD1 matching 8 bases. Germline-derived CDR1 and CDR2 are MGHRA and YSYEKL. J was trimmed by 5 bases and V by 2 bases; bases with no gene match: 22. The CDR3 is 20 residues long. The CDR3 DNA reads TGCGCCAGCAGCCAACGAAGGACAGGGATCCCTCGAACTATAAGGACTGAAGCTTTCTTT. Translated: CASSQRRTGIPRTIRTEAFF.

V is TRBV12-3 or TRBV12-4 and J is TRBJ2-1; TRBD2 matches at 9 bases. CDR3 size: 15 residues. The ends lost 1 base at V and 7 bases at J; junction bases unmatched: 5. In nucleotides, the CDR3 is TGTGCCAGCAGTTTAGGAGGGACTAGCCGTAATGAGCAGTTCTTC. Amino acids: CASSLGGTSRNEQFF.

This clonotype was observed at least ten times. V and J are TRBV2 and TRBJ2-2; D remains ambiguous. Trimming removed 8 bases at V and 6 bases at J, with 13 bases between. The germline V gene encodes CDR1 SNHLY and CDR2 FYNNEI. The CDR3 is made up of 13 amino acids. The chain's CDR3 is CASGHQIPGELFF. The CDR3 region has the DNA TGTGCCAGCGGCCACCAGATACCCGGGGAGCTGTTTTTT.

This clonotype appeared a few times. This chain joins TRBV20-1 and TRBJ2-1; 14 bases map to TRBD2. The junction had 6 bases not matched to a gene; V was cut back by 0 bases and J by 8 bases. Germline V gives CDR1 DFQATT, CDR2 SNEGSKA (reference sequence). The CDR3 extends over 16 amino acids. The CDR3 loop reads CSARDPRLAGGDEQFF. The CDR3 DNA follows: TGCAGTGCTAGAGATCCGAGACTAGCGGGAGGGGATGAGCAGTTCTTC.